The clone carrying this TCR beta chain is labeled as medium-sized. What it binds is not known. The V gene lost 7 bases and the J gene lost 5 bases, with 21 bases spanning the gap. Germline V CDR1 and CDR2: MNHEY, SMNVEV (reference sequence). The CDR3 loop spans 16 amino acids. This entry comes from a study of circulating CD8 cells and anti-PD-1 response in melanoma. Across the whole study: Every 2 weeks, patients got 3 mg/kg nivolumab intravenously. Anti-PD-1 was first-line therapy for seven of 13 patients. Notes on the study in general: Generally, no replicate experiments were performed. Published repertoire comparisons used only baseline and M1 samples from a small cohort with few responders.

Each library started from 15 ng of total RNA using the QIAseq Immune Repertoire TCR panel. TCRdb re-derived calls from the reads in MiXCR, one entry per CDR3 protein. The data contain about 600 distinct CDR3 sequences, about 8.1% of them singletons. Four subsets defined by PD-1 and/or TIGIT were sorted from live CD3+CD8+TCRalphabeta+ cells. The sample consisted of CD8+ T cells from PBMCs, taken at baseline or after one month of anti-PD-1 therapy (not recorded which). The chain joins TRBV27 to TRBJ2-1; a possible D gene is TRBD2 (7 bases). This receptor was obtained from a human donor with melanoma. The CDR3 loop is CASTPRPGGADNEQFF. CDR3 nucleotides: TGTGCCAGCACTCCTCGTCCGGGGGGCGCTGACAATGAGCAGTTCTTC.